The 11 T cell receptor beta chains reported below all come from one sample, sequenced in a study of blood T cell repertoires in COVID-19. The protocol was immunoSEQ multiplex PCR, while the TCRdb copy is restricted to in-frame clones and leaves out a portion. The sample comprises some 150,000 clones, more than 75% of which are singletons, and less than 4.5% rests with the top ten. The sequencing input was peripheral blood. Source of these receptors: a woman older than 75 with acute or convalescent COVID-19.

The chain joins TRBV29-1 to TRBJ2-7, with D hard to call. The V gene lost 6 bases and the J gene lost 4 bases, with 4 bases spanning the gap. The germline CDR1 and CDR2 sequences are SQVTM and ANQGSEA. This CDR3 has 9 amino acids. Here the CDR3 reads CSVAYEQYF. Written as DNA, the CDR3 is TGCAGCGTAGCTTACGAGCAGTACTTC.

This clone was seen a handful of times. The rearrangement joins TRBV30 to TRBJ2-2; 10 bases are a match to TRBD2. The CDR3 loop spans 17 amino acids. Unmatched junction bases numbered 19, after V lost 7 bases and J lost 8 bases. The germline V gene has CDR1 GTSNPN and CDR2 SVGIG (reference sequence). CDR3 in DNA: TGTGCCTTCGTACCGTCGGGACTAGCGAGCCGAGGGGGGGAGCTGTTTTTT. It translates to CAFVPSGLASRGGELFF.

The genes are TRBV5-1 and TRBJ1-5; no clear D gene. CDR3 size: 15 residues. The V gene lost 4 bases and the J gene lost 6 bases, with 17 bases spanning the gap. Germline V gene sequence: CDR1 SGHRS, CDR2 YFSETQ. The CDR3 loop is CASSPAGSLGQPQHF. DNA for the CDR3: TGCGCCAGCAGCCCCGCGGGGTCCTTGGGTCAGCCCCAGCATTTT.

This CDR3 is CASSYSPGSGANVLTF. CDR3 coding DNA: TGTGCCAGCAGTTACTCTCCCGGGTCTGGGGCCAACGTCCTGACTTTC. V and J are TRBV6-5 and TRBJ2-6; D is ambiguous. Germline values: CDR1 MNHEY, CDR2 SVGAGI. V gave up 0 bases and J gave up 1 base, with 7 bases separating them. This CDR3 is built from 16 residues.

CDR3 in DNA: TGTGCCAGCAGTTTACCCTGGGGGGCAGGGGGCCGCACTGAAGCTTTCTTT. It yields the protein CASSLPWGAGGRTEAFF. V gene TRBV28 combines with J gene TRBJ1-1; 8 bases align to TRBD1. V gave up 2 bases and J gave up 4 bases; unmatched junction bases: 12. CDR1 and CDR2 (germline): MDHEN, SYDVKM. The CDR3 is 17 amino acids.

This sequence joins TRBV2 and TRBJ2-3; D call uncertain. The V gene's germline CDR1 is SNHLY and CDR2 FYNNEI. CDR3 length: 11 amino acids. V lost 7 bases, J lost 7 bases, and 9 bases lay in between. The CDR3 loop reads CASMAEYTQYF. DNA for the CDR3: TGTGCCAGCATGGCAGAATATACGCAGTATTTT.

The V and J genes are TRBV7-2 and TRBJ1-2; 8 bases fit TRBD1. Unmatched junction bases numbered 15, after V lost 2 bases and J lost 4 bases. This CDR3 comprises 18 residues. Germline CDR1 reads SGHTA; CDR2 reads FQGNSA. CDR3: CASSLRARGTGGGYGYTF. CDR3 DNA sequence: TGTGCCAGCAGCTTAAGGGCTCGGGGCACAGGGGGGGGCTATGGCTACACCTTC.

The chain links TRBV9 to TRBJ2-4; the D is unclear. The germline V gene has CDR1 SGDLS and CDR2 YYNGEE. There are 12 residues in the CDR3. The V and J ends lost 3 bases and 8 bases respectively, with 9 bases between them. CDR3 in DNA: TGTGCCAGCAGCGGAGATGGTTACATTCAGTACTTC. This encodes CASSGDGYIQYF.

This chain links TRBV2 with TRBJ1-1; 8 bases fit TRBD1. Germline-derived CDR1 and CDR2 are SNHLY and FYNNEI. There are 15 residues in the CDR3. Unmatched junction bases numbered 9, after V lost 6 bases and J lost 3 bases. CDR3 sequence reads: CASRADRAADTEAFF. Here the CDR3 DNA reads TGTGCCAGCAGGGCGGACAGGGCTGCGGACACTGAAGCTTTCTTT.

This chain uses TRBV12-3 or TRBV12-4 with TRBJ1-1; 7 nucleotides match TRBD1. CDR3 length equals 13 residues. The V segment lost 4 bases and the J segment 5 bases; nucleotides outside the gene matches: 4. CDR3 DNA sequence: TGTGCCAGCAGTTCGAGACAGGGAACTGAAGCTTTCTTT. This sequence encodes CASSSRQGTEAFF.

The chain links TRBV28 to TRBJ1-1; tentatively, D is TRBD1 (5 bases). The CDR3 has 14 residues. The ends were cut back, 7 bases at V and 2 bases at J, with 14 bases in the middle. CDR1 and CDR2 (germline): MDHEN, SYDVKM. The CDR3 region is CASTPGGINTEAFF. The CDR3 DNA sequence: TGTGCCAGCACCCCGGGGGGGATCAACACTGAAGCTTTCTTT. Based on the CDR3 plus reference TRBV28 and TRBJ1-1, the full variable domain is DVKVTQSSRYLVKRTGEKVFLECVQDMDHENMFWYRQDPGLGLRLIYFSYDVKMKEKGDIPEGYSVSREKKERFSLILESASTNQTSMYLCASTPGGINTEAFFGQGTRLTVV.